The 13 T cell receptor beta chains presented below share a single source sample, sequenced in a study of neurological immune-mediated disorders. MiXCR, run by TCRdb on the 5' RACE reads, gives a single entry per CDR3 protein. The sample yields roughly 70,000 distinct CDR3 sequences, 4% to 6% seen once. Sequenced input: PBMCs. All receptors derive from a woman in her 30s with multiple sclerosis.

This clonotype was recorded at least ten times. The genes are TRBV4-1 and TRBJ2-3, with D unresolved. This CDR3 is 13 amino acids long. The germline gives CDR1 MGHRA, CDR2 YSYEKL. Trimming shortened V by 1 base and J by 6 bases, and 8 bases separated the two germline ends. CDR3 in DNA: TGCGCCAGCAGCCAAGGATCGTCGGATACGCAGTATTTT. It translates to CASSQGSSDTQYF.

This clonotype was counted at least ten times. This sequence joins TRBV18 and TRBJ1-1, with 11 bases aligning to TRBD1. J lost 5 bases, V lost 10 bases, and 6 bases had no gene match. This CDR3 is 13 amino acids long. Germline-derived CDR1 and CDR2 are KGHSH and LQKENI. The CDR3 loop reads CATGQGARTEAFF. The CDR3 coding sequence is TGTGCCACCGGACAGGGGGCGCGTACTGAAGCTTTCTTT.

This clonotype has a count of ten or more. The CDR3 nucleotides read TGTGCCAGCAGCAAGAGACTAGCCAATGAGCAGTTCTTC. Translating it yields CASSKRLANEQFF. This rearrangement joins TRBV6-5 to TRBJ2-1, with 7 bases lining up with TRBD2. The V segment lost 6 bases and the J segment 6 bases; nucleotides outside the gene matches: 5. This CDR3 region has 13 residues. Per the germline V gene, CDR1 is MNHEY and CDR2 is SVGAGI.

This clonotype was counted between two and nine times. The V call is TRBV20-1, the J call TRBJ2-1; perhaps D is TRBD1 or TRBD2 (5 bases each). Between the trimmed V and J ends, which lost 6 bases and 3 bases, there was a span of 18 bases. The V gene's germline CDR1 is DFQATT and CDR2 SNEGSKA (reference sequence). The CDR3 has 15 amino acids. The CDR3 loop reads CSAIRTRGFYNEQFF. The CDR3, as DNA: TGCAGTGCAATCCGGACTCGGGGCTTCTACAATGAGCAGTTCTTC.

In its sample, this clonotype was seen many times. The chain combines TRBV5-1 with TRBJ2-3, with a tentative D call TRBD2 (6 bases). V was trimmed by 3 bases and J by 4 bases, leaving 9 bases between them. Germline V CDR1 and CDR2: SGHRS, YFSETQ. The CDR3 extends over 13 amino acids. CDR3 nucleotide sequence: TGCGCCAGCAGCTCAGGAGGGCCAGATACGCAGTATTTT. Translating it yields CASSSGGPDTQYF.

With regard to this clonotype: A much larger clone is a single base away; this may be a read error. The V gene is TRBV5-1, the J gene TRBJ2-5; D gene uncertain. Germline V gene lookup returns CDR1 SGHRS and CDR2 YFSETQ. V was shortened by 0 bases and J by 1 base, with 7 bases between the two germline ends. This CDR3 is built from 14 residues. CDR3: CASSLAPTQETQYF. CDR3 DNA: TGCGCCAGCAGCTTGGCGCCCACCCAAGAGACCCAGTACTTC.

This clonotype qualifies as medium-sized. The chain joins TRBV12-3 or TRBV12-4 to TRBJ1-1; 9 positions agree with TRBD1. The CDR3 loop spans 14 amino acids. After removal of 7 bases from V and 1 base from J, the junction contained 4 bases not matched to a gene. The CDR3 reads CASTLDRGNTEAFF. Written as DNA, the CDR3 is TGTGCCAGCACCTTGGACAGGGGGAACACTGAAGCTTTCTTT.

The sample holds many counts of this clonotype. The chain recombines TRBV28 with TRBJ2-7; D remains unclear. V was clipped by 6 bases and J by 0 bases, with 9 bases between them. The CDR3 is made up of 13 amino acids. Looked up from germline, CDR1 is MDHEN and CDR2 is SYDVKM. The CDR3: CASSLTPSYEQYF. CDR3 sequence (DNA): TGTGCCAGCAGCCTGACACCCTCCTACGAGCAGTACTTC.

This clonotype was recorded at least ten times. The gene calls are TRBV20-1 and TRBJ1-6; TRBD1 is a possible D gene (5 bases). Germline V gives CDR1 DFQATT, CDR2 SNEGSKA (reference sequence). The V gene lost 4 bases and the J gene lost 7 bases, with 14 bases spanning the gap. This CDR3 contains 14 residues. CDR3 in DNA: TGCAGTGCTACTTCAGGGAAACGGAATTCACCCCTCCACTTT. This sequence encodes CSATSGKRNSPLHF.

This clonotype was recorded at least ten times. DNA for the CDR3: TGCGCCAGCAGCTTGGACCTGGGGATGAACACTGAAGCTTTCTTT. The encoded protein is CASSLDLGMNTEAFF. The chain recombines TRBV5-1 with TRBJ1-1; no definite D call. The CDR3 sequence is 15 residues long. Germline V gene sequence: CDR1 SGHRS, CDR2 YFSETQ. The V end lost 0 bases, the J end lost 0 bases, and 9 bases lay between the germline ends.

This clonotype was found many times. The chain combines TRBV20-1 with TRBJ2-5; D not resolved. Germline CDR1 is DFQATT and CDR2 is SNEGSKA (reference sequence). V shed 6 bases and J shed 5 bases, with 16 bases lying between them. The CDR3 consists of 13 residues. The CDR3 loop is CSANRPPAETQYF. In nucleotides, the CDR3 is TGCAGTGCAAACAGACCACCCGCGGAGACCCAGTACTTC.

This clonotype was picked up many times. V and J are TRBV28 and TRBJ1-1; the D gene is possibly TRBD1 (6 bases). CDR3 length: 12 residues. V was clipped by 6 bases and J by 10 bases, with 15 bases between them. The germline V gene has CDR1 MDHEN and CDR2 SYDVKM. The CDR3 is CASRVSKGGAFF. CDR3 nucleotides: TGTGCCAGCAGGGTCTCCAAGGGGGGAGCTTTCTTT.

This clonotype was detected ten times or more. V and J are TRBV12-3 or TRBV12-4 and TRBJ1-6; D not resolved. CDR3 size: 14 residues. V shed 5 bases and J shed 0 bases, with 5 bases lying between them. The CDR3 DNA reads TGTGCCAGCAGTCTCAGCTCCTATAATTCACCCCTCCACTTT. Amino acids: CASSLSSYNSPLHF.